This is a list of T cell receptor beta chains from one sample in a study of metastatic and nonmetastatic thyroid tumors. TCRdb reassembled clones from the PCR reads with MiXCR. The repertoire holds 80,000 to 85,000 clones, roughly an eighth seen once, with around 9% in the top ten. What was sequenced was tumor tissue. These receptors were collected from a female donor with papillary thyroid cancer or a benign thyroid nodule (not recorded which). Some clones in this sample may be carry-over from other donors' samples. The CDR3 runs from the conserved cysteine through the conserved F or W. A D gene is named only where the DNA matches it firmly. Some rows mark clone size as missing; the rest say once, few, many or name a class of expanded clone.

TRBJ2-1	many	TRBV9	TRBD2	CASSALAGGVYEQFF
TRBJ2-1	once	TRBV7-2	TRBD2	CASSLMAGANGQFF
TRBJ2-7	many	TRBV6-2/TRBV6-3	.	CASSYVPHYEQYF
TRBJ2-1	many	TRBV4-2	.	CASSQTTEYEQFF
TRBJ2-5	.	TRBV4-2	.	CASSTSPGTQYQETQYF
TRBJ1-1	.	TRBV5-6	.	CASSLEQNTEAFF
TRBJ2-7	once	TRBV20-1	TRBD1	CSANHGTGRYEQYF
TRBJ2-7	many	TRBV4-1	TRBD1	CASSRPGQWSYEQYF
TRBJ1-2	many	TRBV28	TRBD1	CASSLTGYMSGYTF
TRBJ1-3	many	TRBV6-1	.	CASRPGLSGNTIYF
TRBJ2-3	many	TRBV13	TRBD2	CASSLTRLAGAWDTQYF
TRBJ1-6	many	TRBV27	.	CASSPSRGRESPLHF
TRBJ1-2	many	TRBV28	.	CASSLLRSSGGGYTF
TRBJ1-2	few	TRBV6-5	.	CSSSYHSNYGYTF
TRBJ2-1	once	TRBV11-3	.	CASSLGGTRVSSVYNEQFF
TRBJ2-7	many	TRBV9	.	CASGGLYEQYF
TRBJ1-2	.	TRBV7-2	TRBD1	CASSSPTGNYGYTF
TRBJ1-5	.	TRBV5-5	.	CASSWDSDQPQHF
TRBJ2-5	many	TRBV2	TRBD1	CASRDPDRARETQYF
TRBJ2-2	many	TRBV7-9	.	CASSFYTTGELFF
TRBJ2-7	many	TRBV19	.	CASSICPETYEQYF
TRBJ2-5	.	TRBV24-1	.	CATSDYRGNRETQYF
TRBJ2-5	.	TRBV12-3/TRBV12-4	.	CASSSGTWPWETQYF
TRBJ2-7	many	TRBV29-1	TRBD1	CSLDGDRYEQYF
TRBJ2-5	many	TRBV11-3	TRBD2	CASSLEGSGSRETQYF
TRBJ2-6	many	TRBV5-1	TRBD1	CASSSPDRVAPKRDSGANVLTF
TRBJ2-3	many	TRBV20-1	TRBD2	CSAIAGGPDTQYF
TRBJ1-1	many	TRBV5-1	.	CASSRQPNTEAFF
TRBJ2-1	.	TRBV5-5	TRBD2	CASSGTSRHVGEQFF
TRBJ1-2	few	TRBV3-1	.	CASSQTPLTSRVDGYTF
TRBJ2-3	many	TRBV5-1	TRBD2	CASSLGGSGTDTQYF
TRBJ2-5	.	TRBV5-1	.	CASSLGIQETQYF
TRBJ2-7	.	TRBV20-1	.	CSAKTLGTSGEQYF
TRBJ2-6	many	TRBV7-8	.	CASSLEFAVGANVLTF
TRBJ1-6	many	TRBV2	TRBD1	CASSSGQASNSPLHF
TRBJ1-5	many	TRBV28	TRBD1	CASSRSTGGSQPQHF
TRBJ2-3	many	TRBV27	TRBD2	CASLGLAGVGDTQYF
TRBJ1-2	many	TRBV20-1	.	CSARDQRRWYGYTF
TRBJ2-6	many	TRBV6-1	.	CASSWTVGANVLTF
TRBJ2-3	.	TRBV20-1	TRBD2	CSARGCGRGADTQYF
TRBJ1-5	.	TRBV19	.	CASSTDTGGQPQHF
TRBJ2-4	many	TRBV2	TRBD2	CASSGGRGSGLAKNIQYF
TRBJ2-3	few	TRBV29-1	.	CSVDRVATDTQYF
TRBJ2-1	few	TRBV9	.	CASSVTLVNEQFF
TRBJ1-1	many	TRBV5-6	.	CASRNPAVRGRNSEAFF
TRBJ1-2	many	TRBV19	.	CASSTRENYGYTF